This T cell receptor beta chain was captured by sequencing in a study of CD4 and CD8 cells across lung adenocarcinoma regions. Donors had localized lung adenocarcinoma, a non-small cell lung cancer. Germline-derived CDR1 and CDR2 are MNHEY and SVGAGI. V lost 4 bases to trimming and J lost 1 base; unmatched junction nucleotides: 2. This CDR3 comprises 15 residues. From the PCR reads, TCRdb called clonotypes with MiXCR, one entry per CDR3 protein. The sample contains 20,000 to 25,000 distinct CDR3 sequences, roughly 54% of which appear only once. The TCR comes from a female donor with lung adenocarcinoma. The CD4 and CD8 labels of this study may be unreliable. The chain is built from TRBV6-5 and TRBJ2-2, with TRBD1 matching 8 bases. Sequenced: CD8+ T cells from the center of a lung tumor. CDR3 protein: CASSWGQENTGELFF. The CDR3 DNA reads TGTGCCAGCAGTTGGGGACAGGAGAACACCGGGGAGCTGTTTTTT.